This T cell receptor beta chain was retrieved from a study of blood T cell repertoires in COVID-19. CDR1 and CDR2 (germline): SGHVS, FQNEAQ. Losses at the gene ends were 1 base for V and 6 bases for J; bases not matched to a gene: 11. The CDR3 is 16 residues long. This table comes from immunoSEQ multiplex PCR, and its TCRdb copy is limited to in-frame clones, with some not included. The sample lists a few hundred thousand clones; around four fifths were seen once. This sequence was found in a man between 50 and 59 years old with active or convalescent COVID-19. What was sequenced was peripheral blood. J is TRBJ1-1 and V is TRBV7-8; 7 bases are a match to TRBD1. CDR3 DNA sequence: TGTGCCAGCAGCTTAGTTCATTCGGGACAGCTTTCTGAAGCTTTCTTT. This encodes CASSLVHSGQLSEAFF. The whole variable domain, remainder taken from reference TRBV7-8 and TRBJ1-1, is GAGVSQSPRYKVAKRGQDVALRCDPISGHVSLFWYQQALGQGPEFLTYFQNEAQLDKSGLPSDRFFAERPEGSVSTLKIQRTQQEDSAVYLCASSLVHSGQLSEAFFGQGTRLTVV.